This section outlines one TCR beta chain sequence together with its context. This clonotype was counted between two and nine times. Its antigen target is currently unknown. Per-base quality was not reported, and no clone a single base away is much larger than it. The data originate from a study of identical twins (TCRdb year 2016). Looking at the study overall: To test whether fetal clonotypes persist, this study deep-sequenced TCR alpha and beta repertoires from monozygotic twins, from unrelated adults of various ages, and from cord blood. To rule out contamination, replicate twin experiments were performed at different times with different library preparation protocols. Summary of the overall study and its limitations: In beta out-of-frame sequences, excess twin sharing was weaker, because having fewer shared sequences lowered the signal-to-noise ratio. Abundant cord blood beta clonotypes had fewer insertions, young adult naive repertoires showed a similar but weaker trend, and memory repertoires showed no such trend. Zero-insertion analyses could be partly confounded by invariant T cells such as MAIT and iNKT, although diverse VJ usage argued against such confounding for most clonotypes. In monozygotic twins, out-of-frame TCR alpha sharing was systematically underestimated by recombination models, although the models agreed with sharing between unrelated individuals. Because the same donors could not be followed over many years, the conclusions depended on cross-sectional statistical analysis. Compared with coincidental sharing between unrelated individuals, out-of-frame TCR alpha sequences shared between twins had an excess of sequences with low generation probability.

Every donor in the study was a healthy Caucasian. The researchers also sequenced three unrelated adults who were not twins: a male aged 18 to 29, a male aged 50 to 59, and a female aged 50 to 59. Miltenyi CD45RO+ enrichment and human naive T-cell isolation kits were used to isolate memory (CD45RO+) and naive T cells from PBMC. The library was made by 5' RACE. Sequencing took place on an Illumina HiSeq 2000. A universal primer binding site was introduced by template switching, and a unique molecular identifier was present in the final cDNA, enabling accurate counting of TCR cDNA molecules. Specific primers in the conserved constant-segment region were used to synthesize first-strand cDNA for the TCR alpha and beta chains. Each cDNA library was double barcoded, with a SMART-Mk sample barcode plus Illumina barcodes, to control for contamination. Two successive PCR steps introduced TruSeq adapter sequences along with Illumina sample barcodes. The Illumina HiSeq platform was used with custom primers to sequence TCR alpha and beta cDNA libraries. In the paper's pipeline: Unique molecular identifiers were extracted from raw reads with MiGEC, and CDR3 positions were determined with MiXCR. Recombination models were inferred per individual with the repgenHMM and IGoR tools using an EM algorithm. Shared clonotypes were analyzed with the tcR package in R, and sharing was normalized by the product of cloneset sizes. To study raw recombination free of thymic and clonal selection effects, out-of-frame nonproductive sequences were analyzed. The public reads were reanalyzed by TCRdb: fastp trimming at Q25, MiXCR alignment, in-frame beta chains only. Each entry merges the rows of one CDR3 protein and shows their most common DNA and genes. None of the V and J calls come from the authors' own analysis; TCRdb made them. The sample has a few hundred thousand distinct CDR3 sequences on record, around a sixth of them singletons. Around 12% of the sample rests with the top ten.

The origin of this receptor is a man aged 50 to 59 in good health. Sequences were obtained from naive T cells sorted from blood. The meaning of the sample's cell subset or site label: cells isolated with a human naive T-cell isolation kit.

The CDR3 in this case is CASSVLGETQYF. The DNA sequence is TGTGCCAGCAGCGTCTTGGGGGAGACCCAGTACTTC. The V and J segments used are TRBV7-2 and TRBJ2-5, with the D gene uncertain. Spanning cysteine to phenylalanine, the CDR3 consists of 12 amino acids. Kept here is only the CDR3 DNA, which spans 36 bases and is read in frame from base 1. CDR1 and CDR2 are read off the germline V gene as SGHTA and FQGNSA. V is shortened by 5 bases, J by 5 bases, and the region joining them spans 9 bases.